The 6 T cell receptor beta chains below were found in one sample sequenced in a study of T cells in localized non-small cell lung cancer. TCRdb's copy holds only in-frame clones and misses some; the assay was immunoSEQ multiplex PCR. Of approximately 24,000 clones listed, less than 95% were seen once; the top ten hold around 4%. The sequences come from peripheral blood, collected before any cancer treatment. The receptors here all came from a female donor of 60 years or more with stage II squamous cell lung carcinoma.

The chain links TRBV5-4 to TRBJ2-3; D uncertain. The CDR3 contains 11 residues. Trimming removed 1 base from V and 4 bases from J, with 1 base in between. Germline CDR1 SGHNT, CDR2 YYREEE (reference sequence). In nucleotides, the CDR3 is TGTGCCAGCAGCTTGTCAGATACGCAGTATTTT. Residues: CASSLSDTQYF.

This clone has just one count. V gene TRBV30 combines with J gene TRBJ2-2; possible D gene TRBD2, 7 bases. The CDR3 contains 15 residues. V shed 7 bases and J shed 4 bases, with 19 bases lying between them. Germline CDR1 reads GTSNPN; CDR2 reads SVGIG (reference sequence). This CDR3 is CASKYRASGTGELFF. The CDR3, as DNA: TGTGCCTCCAAATACAGGGCTAGCGGCACCGGGGAGCTGTTTTTT. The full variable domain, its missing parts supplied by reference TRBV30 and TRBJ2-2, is SQTIHQWPATLVQPVGSPLSLECTVEGTSNPNLYWYRQAAGRGLQLLFYSVGIGQISSEVPQNLSASRPQDRQFILSSKKLLLSDSGFYLCASKYRASGTGELFFGEGSRLTVL.

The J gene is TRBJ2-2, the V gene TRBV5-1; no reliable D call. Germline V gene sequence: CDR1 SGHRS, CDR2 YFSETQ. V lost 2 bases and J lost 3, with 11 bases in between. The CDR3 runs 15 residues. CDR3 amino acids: CASSLYGPDTGELFF. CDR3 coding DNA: TGCGCCAGCAGCTTATATGGTCCGGACACCGGGGAGCTGTTTTTT.

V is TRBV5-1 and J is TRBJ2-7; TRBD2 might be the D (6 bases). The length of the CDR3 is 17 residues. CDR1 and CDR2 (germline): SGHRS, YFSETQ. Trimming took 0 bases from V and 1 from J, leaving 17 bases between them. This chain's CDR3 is CASSLAGGGLESYEQYF. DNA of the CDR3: TGCGCCAGCAGCTTGGCCGGGGGAGGTCTAGAATCCTACGAGCAGTACTTC.

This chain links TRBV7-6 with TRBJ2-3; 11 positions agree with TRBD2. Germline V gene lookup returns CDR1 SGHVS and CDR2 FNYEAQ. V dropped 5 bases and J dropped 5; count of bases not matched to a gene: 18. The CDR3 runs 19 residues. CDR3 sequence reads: CASSPRSGLAVQWGDTQYF. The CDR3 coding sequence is TGTGCCAGCAGCCCTAGGTCGGGACTAGCGGTCCAGTGGGGAGATACGCAGTATTTT.

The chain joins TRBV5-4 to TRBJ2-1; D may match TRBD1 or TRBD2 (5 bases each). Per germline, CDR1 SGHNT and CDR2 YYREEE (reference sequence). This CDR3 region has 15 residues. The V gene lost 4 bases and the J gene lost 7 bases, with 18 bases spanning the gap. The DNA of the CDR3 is TGTGCCAGCAGCCCATCGGTGGGCAGGGAGAATGAGCAGTTCTTC. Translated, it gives CASSPSVGRENEQFF. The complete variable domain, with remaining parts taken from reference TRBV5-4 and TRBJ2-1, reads ETGVTQSPTHLIKTRGQQVTLRCSSQSGHNTVSWYQQALGQGPQFIFQYYREEENGRGNFPPRFSGLQFPNYSSELNVNALELDDSALYLCASSPSVGRENEQFFGPGTRLTVL.